The 11 T cell receptor beta chains below come from one sample, sequenced in a study of OX40 agonist ivuxolimab in advanced cancers. Generated by immunoSEQ multiplex PCR, the TCRdb table keeps only in-frame clones and is missing some. The sample shows about 45,000 clones, about 87% of them seen only once. Sequencing was performed on CD4+ or CD8+ T cells sorted from blood, taken in a trial of the OX40 agonist ivuxolimab. All receptors derive from an adult with an advanced solid tumor such as melanoma, head and neck, liver or kidney cancer.

The rearrangement uses TRBV5-6 and TRBJ1-2; a weak D match, TRBD1 (5 bases). Germline CDR1 and CDR2: SGHDT and YYEEEE. Trimming left V 0 bases short and J 11 bases short, with 11 bases between. There are 12 residues in the CDR3. CDR3 sequence reads: CASSLAAGRYTF. Written as DNA, the CDR3 is TGTGCCAGCAGCTTGGCCGCAGGGAGATACACCTTC.

This chain uses TRBV5-1 with TRBJ1-4; TRBD1 agrees at 9 bases. This CDR3 has 16 amino acids. With 2 bases clipped from V and 9 bases from J, the junction kept 11 bases outside the gene matches. Germline loops: CDR1 SGHRS, CDR2 YFSETQ. The CDR3 DNA reads as TGCGCCAGCAGCTTAGGACCGGGACAGGGTCTTAAAAAACTGTTTTTT. Its protein is CASSLGPGQGLKKLFF.

The chain employs TRBV19 and TRBJ1-1; D gene uncertain. The V end lost 4 bases, the J end lost 3 bases, and 15 bases lay between the germline ends. Germline V lookup: CDR1 LNHDA, CDR2 SQIVND (reference sequence). The CDR3 loop spans 15 amino acids. CDR3 DNA sequence: TGTGCCAGTAGTACCGGTGGGCCATGGGACACTGAAGCTTTCTTT. Its protein is CASSTGGPWDTEAFF.

The V call is TRBV11-3, the J call TRBJ2-2; 8 bases are a match to TRBD1. Trimming took 7 bases from V and 7 from J; bases not matched to a gene: 5. Germline CDR1 reads SGHNT; CDR2 reads YENEEA. The CDR3 sequence is 13 residues long. CDR3 nucleotide sequence: TGTGCCAGCATGCCTGGGACAGGCGGGGAGCTGTTTTTT. It encodes CASMPGTGGELFF.

This chain links TRBV6-1 with TRBJ2-7; 9 bases fit TRBD1. V was pared by 4 bases and J by 6 bases, with 7 bases of the junction left unmatched. CDR3 length: 14 amino acids. Per germline, CDR1 MNHNS and CDR2 SASEGT. The CDR3 coding sequence is TGTGCCAGCAGTGCGGGACAGGGTCTGTTCGAGCAGTACTTC. Protein product: CASSAGQGLFEQYF.

The chain recombines TRBV30 with TRBJ1-5, with no clear D. CDR1 and CDR2 from the germline V gene are GTSNPN and SVGIG (reference sequence). This CDR3 contains 14 residues. V was pared by 2 bases and J by 0 bases, with 8 bases between. CDR3 DNA: TGTGCCTGGAGTCGTGTATATAGCAATCAGCCCCAGCATTTT. This gives the protein CAWSRVYSNQPQHF.

The chain has TRBV4-2 and TRBJ2-3; 9 nucleotides line up with TRBD1. The germline V gene encodes CDR1 LGHNA and CDR2 YNFKEQ. Unmatched junction bases numbered 2, after V lost 3 bases and J lost 7 bases. The CDR3 consists of 13 residues. The CDR3 is CASSQTGGNTQYF. The CDR3 DNA reads TGTGCCAGCAGCCAGACAGGGGGAAATACGCAGTATTTT.

A few counts support this clone. V usage is TRBV2 and J usage is TRBJ2-5; D may be TRBD2 (6 bases). Germline V gene sequence: CDR1 SNHLY, CDR2 FYNNEI. CDR3 length equals 14 residues. V gave up 6 bases and J gave up 4 bases, with 15 bases separating them. In nucleotides, the CDR3 is TGTGCCAGCAGCGAAACGAGGGGAGGAGAGACCCAGTACTTC. This translates into CASSETRGGETQYF.

The chain is built from TRBV5-1 and TRBJ2-5; 12 positions match TRBD2. Germline V lookup: CDR1 SGHRS, CDR2 YFSETQ. The CDR3 is made up of 18 amino acids. With 4 bases clipped from V and 1 base from J, the junction kept 11 bases outside the gene matches. This chain's CDR3 is CASSPRLAGVRSQETQYF. CDR3 sequence (DNA): TGCGCCAGCAGCCCCAGACTAGCGGGAGTTCGAAGCCAAGAGACCCAGTACTTC.

This chain uses TRBV5-1 with TRBJ2-1, with TRBD2 identical over 9 bases. The trim removed 1 base at V and 6 bases at J, leaving 5 bases unmatched. CDR3 length: 15 residues. Germline V gives CDR1 SGHRS, CDR2 YFSETQ. The CDR3 loop is CASSLPGLALNEQFF. For the CDR3, the DNA is TGCGCCAGCAGCTTGCCGGGACTAGCCCTCAATGAGCAGTTCTTC. The full variable domain, completed using reference TRBV5-1 and TRBJ2-1, is KAGVTQTPRYLIKTRGQQVTLSCSPISGHRSVSWYQQTPGQGLQFLFEYFSETQRNKGNFPGRFSGRQFSNSRSEMNVSTLELGDSALYLCASSLPGLALNEQFFGPGTRLTVL.

V is TRBV18 and J is TRBJ2-7; D might be TRBD1 (5 bases). Germline values: CDR1 KGHSH, CDR2 LQKENI. The V gene lost 0 bases and the J gene lost 5 bases, with 11 bases spanning the gap. The CDR3 consists of 14 residues. For the CDR3, the DNA is TGTGCCAGCTCACCACCGGCAGGGTTCGACGAGCAGTACTTC. Translating it yields CASSPPAGFDEQYF. The variable domain in full, completed from reference TRBV18 and TRBJ2-7, reads NAGVMQNPRHLVRRRGQEARLRCSPMKGHSHVYWYRQLPEEGLKFMVYLQKENIIDESGMPKERFSAEFPKEGPSILRIQQVVRGDSAAYFCASSPPAGFDEQYFGPGTRLTVT.